The next 32 T cell receptor beta chains were all read from a single sample in a study of T cells after posttransplantation cyclophosphamide. The data were produced by immunoSEQ multiplex PCR, yet TCRdb's version contains in-frame clones alone and is incomplete. The sample carries about 21,000 clones, 65% to 90% recorded once. Control samples came 1 year after myeloablative marrow transplants with methotrexate plus calcineurin inhibitor. The sample in question was PBMCs, obtained approximately 360 days after allogeneic stem cell transplant with calcineurin inhibitor and methotrexate. The receptors shown here come from a female patient in her 30s who received an allogeneic stem cell transplant from an unrelated donor, was CMV-positive, and had acute and chronic GVHD. The graft donor may have given rise to some T cells.

This clone has just a few counts. V and J are TRBV18 and TRBJ1-1; D gene ambiguous. Germline assignment: CDR1 KGHSH and CDR2 LQKENI. CDR3 length equals 16 residues. Trimming pared 3 bases from V and 2 bases from J, leaving 16 bases between. The CDR3 DNA is TGTGCCAGCTCACCTGGTTGGGTGATTAGCAACACTGAAGCTTTCTTT. Amino acid sequence: CASSPGWVISNTEAFF.

This chain uses TRBV27 with TRBJ1-6; 9 nucleotides line up with TRBD1. CDR1 and CDR2 from the germline V gene are MNHEY and SMNVEV (reference sequence). This CDR3 region has 17 residues. The J segment lost 9 bases and the V segment lost 8 bases, leaving 17 bases of the junction unmatched. CDR3 in DNA: TGTGCCAGCGGACGCGGGACAGGGAAGGGGCTTGGTTCACCCCTCCACTTT. As protein: CASGRGTGKGLGSPLHF.

The J gene is TRBJ2-5, the V gene TRBV7-9; 7 nucleotides match TRBD2. Germline V gene sequence: CDR1 SEHNR, CDR2 FQNEAQ (reference sequence). The CDR3 runs 18 residues. The J segment lost 5 bases and the V segment lost 4 bases, leaving 19 bases of the junction unmatched. This CDR3 is CASSSPLTRRRGRETQYF. The CDR3 DNA reads TGTGCCAGCAGCTCCCCCCTAACCCGACGGCGGGGGAGGGAGACCCAGTACTTC.

This clone is a singleton in its sample. The chain combines TRBV7-3 with TRBJ2-2; D remains ambiguous. The CDR3 totals 16 residues. Trimming took off 2 bases at V and 0 bases at J, with 10 bases between the two ends. Germline V gene sequence: CDR1 SGHTA, CDR2 FQGTGA. CDR3 in DNA: TGTGCCAGCAGCTTACAACCCTCAGCGAACACCGGGGAGCTGTTTTTT. It translates to CASSLQPSANTGELFF.

The chain couples TRBV5-5 to TRBJ1-2; TRBD1 agrees at 8 bases. The CDR3 has 14 residues. Per the germline V gene, CDR1 is SGHKS and CDR2 is YYEKEE (reference sequence). The J segment lost 3 bases and the V segment lost 4 bases, leaving 5 bases of the junction unmatched. This CDR3 is CASSRDRWDYGYTF. CDR3 DNA sequence: TGTGCCAGCAGCCGGGACAGGTGGGACTATGGCTACACCTTC.

The genes are TRBV9 and TRBJ2-3, with 8 bases aligning to TRBD1. The CDR3 loop spans 14 amino acids. Trimming removed 4 bases from V and 1 base from J; junction bases left unmatched: 2. In germline, CDR1 is SGDLS, CDR2 YYNGEE. DNA for the CDR3: TGTGCCAGCAGCCCGGGACAGGGCACAGATACGCAGTATTTT. It codes for CASSPGQGTDTQYF.

This chain links TRBV29-1 with TRBJ2-1; no reliable D call. The CDR3 sequence is 10 residues long. The V gene lost 5 bases and the J gene lost 4 bases, with 3 bases spanning the gap. The germline V gene has CDR1 SQVTM and CDR2 ANQGSEA. CDR3: CSVRYNEQFF. In nucleotides, the CDR3 is TGCAGCGTTCGGTACAATGAGCAGTTCTTC.

The V and J genes are TRBV9 and TRBJ1-3; the D gene is possibly TRBD1 (6 bases). The CDR3 has 16 residues. Germline V lookup: CDR1 SGDLS, CDR2 YYNGEE. Trimming cost V 2 bases and J 0 bases, with 12 bases left between them. The chain's CDR3 is CASSVGQLSSGNTIYF. CDR3 coding DNA: TGTGCCAGCAGCGTCGGACAGCTGAGCTCTGGAAACACCATATATTTT. The complete variable domain, with remaining parts taken from reference TRBV9 and TRBJ1-3, reads DSGVTQTPKHLITATGQRVTLRCSPRSGDLSVYWYQQSLDQGLQFLIQYYNGEERAKGNILERFSAQQFPDLHSELNLSSLELGDSALYFCASSVGQLSSGNTIYFGEGSWLTVV.

The chain is built from TRBV5-4 and TRBJ2-3; D not certain. The V end lost 0 bases, the J end lost 2 bases, and 13 bases lay between the germline ends. The CDR3 extends over 16 amino acids. Per the germline V gene, CDR1 is SGHNT and CDR2 is YYREEE (reference sequence). DNA of the CDR3: TGTGCCAGCAGCTTGGATGGGCGATACCTCACAGATACGCAGTATTTT. This sequence encodes CASSLDGRYLTDTQYF.

This chain joins TRBV23-1 and TRBJ2-7; TRBD2 matches at 7 bases. TRBV23-1 qualifies as an ORF whose function is uncertain. Trimming took 2 bases from V and 3 from J; bases not matched to a gene: 4. The CDR3 is 14 amino acids. The CDR3 here is CASSQSGTGYEQYF. CDR3 in DNA: TGCGCCAGCAGTCAAAGCGGGACGGGCTACGAGCAGTACTTC.

The CDR3 DNA reads TGTGCCAGCAGCCGCCCTCCTAGGGGGGAGACCCAGTACTTC. Its protein product is CASSRPPRGETQYF. The J gene is TRBJ2-5, the V gene TRBV6-6; maybe TRBD1 (6 bases). The germline V and J ends were trimmed by 6 bases and 5 bases, with 16 bases remaining between them. This CDR3 is 14 amino acids long. Germline V gives CDR1 MNHNY, CDR2 SVGAGI (reference sequence).

The chain is built from TRBV14 and TRBJ2-3; 7 bases are shared with TRBD1. Germline V gene lookup returns CDR1 SGHDN and CDR2 FVKESK. The CDR3 runs to 17 residues. With V trimmed by 1 base and J by 8 bases, 15 bases remained unmatched. The CDR3 DNA sequence: TGTGCCAGCAGCCAAGTAACAGGGGTGGTTTATCGGTCTACGCAGTATTTT. Residues: CASSQVTGVVYRSTQYF. The variable domain in full, completed from reference TRBV14 and TRBJ2-3, reads EAGVTQFPSHSVIEKGQTVTLRCDPISGHDNLYWYRRVMGKEIKFLLHFVKESKQDESGMPNNRFLAERTGGTYSTLKVQPAELEDSGVYFCASSQVTGVVYRSTQYFGPGTRLTVL.

The gene calls are TRBV6-5 and TRBJ1-4; D possibly corresponds to TRBD1 (5 bases). This CDR3 has 14 amino acids. From germline, CDR1 is MNHEY and CDR2 SVGAGI. V lost 0 bases and J 8 bases, leaving 10 bases between the germline ends. CDR3 sequence (DNA): TGTGCCAGCAGTTACTCAGGGGAGGCCGAAAAACTGTTTTTT. It specifies CASSYSGEAEKLFF.

The J gene is TRBJ1-2, the V gene TRBV19, with TRBD1 identical over 8 bases. The CDR3 sequence is 15 residues long. The germline gives CDR1 LNHDA, CDR2 SQIVND (reference sequence). J gave up 4 bases and V 1 base, and 5 bases lay outside the gene matches. As DNA, the CDR3 is TGTGCCAGTAGTATAGGGACAGGGAACCTCTATGGCTACACCTTC. Its translation is CASSIGTGNLYGYTF.

The gene calls are TRBV7-9 and TRBJ2-5, with D perhaps matching TRBD1 (7 bases). The CDR3 has 16 amino acids. Deletions cut 0 bases from V and 2 bases from J, with 13 bases between. The germline V gene encodes CDR1 SEHNR and CDR2 FQNEAQ (reference sequence). CDR3 in amino acids: CASSLARRGPQETQYF. DNA of the CDR3: TGTGCCAGCAGCTTAGCGAGGAGGGGGCCTCAAGAGACCCAGTACTTC. Together with reference TRBV7-9 and TRBJ2-5, the CDR3 gives the full variable domain: DTGVSQNPRHKITKRGQNVTFRCDPISEHNRLYWYRQTLGQGPEFLTYFQNEAQLEKSRLLSDRFSAERPKGSFSTLEIQRTEQGDSAMYLCASSLARRGPQETQYFGPGTRLLVL.

This clone was detected once. The V and J genes are TRBV6-6 and TRBJ1-4; maybe TRBD1 (6 bases). Trimming shortened V by 4 bases and J by 10 bases, and 19 bases separated the two germline ends. Germline loops: CDR1 MNHNY, CDR2 SVGAGI (reference sequence). This CDR3 spans 15 amino acids. CDR3 DNA: TGTGCCAGCAGTTCCTGGACAGCGAATACGGGAAAACTGTTTTTT. Translating gives CASSSWTANTGKLFF.

The chain has TRBV7-9 and TRBJ2-3, with TRBD2 matching 8 bases. The germline V gene encodes CDR1 SEHNR and CDR2 FQNEAQ (reference sequence). This CDR3 spans 15 amino acids. V was pared by 5 bases and J by 2 bases, with 6 bases of the junction left unmatched. The CDR3, as DNA: TGTGCCAGCAGCCCCTTTAGCGGGATCACAGATACGCAGTATTTT. Amino acids: CASSPFSGITDTQYF. Variable domain in full (rest from reference TRBV7-9 and TRBJ2-3): DTGVSQNPRHKITKRGQNVTFRCDPISEHNRLYWYRQTLGQGPEFLTYFQNEAQLEKSRLLSDRFSAERPKGSFSTLEIQRTEQGDSAMYLCASSPFSGITDTQYFGPGTRLTVL.

This sequence joins TRBV6-1 and TRBJ2-7, with D possibly being TRBD2 (6 bases). There are 13 residues in the CDR3. Germline V gives CDR1 MNHNS, CDR2 SASEGT. Trimming took off 8 bases at V and 1 base at J, with 12 bases between the two ends. The CDR3 DNA is TGTGCCAGCCGGGGACTGCCTTCCTACGAGCAGTACTTC. Translating gives CASRGLPSYEQYF.

The chain links TRBV7-9 to TRBJ2-7, with D possibly being TRBD1 (5 bases). V lost 7 bases, J lost 0 bases, and 16 bases lay in between. Germline V gene sequence: CDR1 SEHNR, CDR2 FQNEAQ (reference sequence). The CDR3 runs to 15 residues. This chain's CDR3 is CASILWQGGSYEQYF. The CDR3 DNA is TGTGCCAGCATTCTCTGGCAGGGCGGCTCCTACGAGCAGTACTTC.

This sequence joins TRBV7-3 and TRBJ1-5; 11 nucleotides line up with TRBD1. The trim removed 5 bases at V and 6 bases at J, leaving 6 bases unmatched. The V gene's germline CDR1 is SGHTA and CDR2 FQGTGA. The CDR3 has 15 amino acids. CDR3 amino acids: CASSRTGGAGQPQHF. The CDR3 nucleotides read TGTGCCAGCAGCAGGACAGGGGGCGCAGGTCAGCCCCAGCATTTT.

This clone was counted once. The chain joins TRBV4-1 to TRBJ1-4; 7 bases fit TRBD1. The CDR3 has 16 amino acids. Germline CDR1 reads MGHRA; CDR2 reads YSYEKL. V lost 0 bases and J lost 6; bases outside the gene matches: 7. The chain's CDR3 is CASSQDRGQPDEKLFF. In nucleotides, the CDR3 is TGCGCCAGCAGCCAAGATCGGGGACAGCCCGATGAAAAACTGTTTTTT.

The chain links TRBV5-1 to TRBJ2-7; the D gene is possibly TRBD2 (6 bases). Germline CDR1 reads SGHRS; CDR2 reads YFSETQ. CDR3 length: 13 residues. V dropped 4 bases and J dropped 3 bases, with 11 bases sitting between them. CDR3 DNA: TGCGCCAGCAGCGGTGGGGGGTACTACGAGCAGTACTTC. Translated: CASSGGGYYEQYF.

This clone came up a few times. The chain uses TRBV29-1 and TRBJ2-2; 11 positions agree with TRBD2. J gave up 2 bases and V 6 bases, and 5 bases lay outside the gene matches. There are 15 residues in the CDR3. Germline CDR1 is SQVTM and CDR2 is ANQGSEA. In nucleotides, the CDR3 is TGCAGCGTCCGACTAGCGGGGCTTAACACCGGGGAGCTGTTTTTT. Translation: CSVRLAGLNTGELFF.

Only one count was recorded for this clone. The rearrangement links TRBV28 to TRBJ2-2; D possibly corresponds to TRBD1 (6 bases). CDR3 length: 15 residues. Per the germline V gene, CDR1 is MDHEN and CDR2 is SYDVKM. With 6 bases removed from V and 1 base from J, the gap between germline ends came to 12 bases. CDR3 DNA sequence: TGTGCCAGCAGGGCAGGGGACCTGAACACCGGGGAGCTGTTTTTT. Translated: CASRAGDLNTGELFF.

The chain recombines TRBV28 with TRBJ2-7, with 8 nucleotides matching TRBD2. The CDR3 covers 16 residues. The ends lost 2 bases at V and 0 bases at J; junction bases unmatched: 6. The V gene's germline CDR1 is MDHEN and CDR2 SYDVKM. The CDR3 DNA follows: TGTGCCAGCAGTTTAGCGGGAGGCCAAATCTCCTACGAGCAGTACTTC. As protein: CASSLAGGQISYEQYF.

The sample holds one count of this clone. The V gene is TRBV4-2, the J gene TRBJ1-4; the D gene is possibly TRBD1 (5 bases). The V gene's germline CDR1 is LGHNA and CDR2 YNFKEQ. This CDR3 contains 17 residues. Trimming shortened V by 2 bases and J by 0 bases, and 13 bases separated the two germline ends. The CDR3 here is CASSQTEEGATNEKLFF. CDR3 nucleotides: TGTGCCAGCAGCCAAACAGAGGAAGGGGCAACTAATGAAAAACTGTTTTTT.

The chain couples TRBV7-9 to TRBJ2-1; D unclear. Trimming stripped 3 bases from V and 8 bases from J, with 8 bases between. CDR3 size: 12 residues. Germline V gene data show CDR1 as SEHNR and CDR2 as FQNEAQ (reference sequence). CDR3 residues: CASSFSSDEQFF. The CDR3 DNA reads as TGTGCCAGCAGCTTTTCCTCGGATGAGCAGTTCTTC.

The rearrangement uses TRBV11-1 and TRBJ1-1; unclear D gene. Per the germline V gene, CDR1 is SGHAT and CDR2 is FQDESV (reference sequence). CDR3 size: 13 residues. Between the trimmed V and J ends, which lost 6 bases and 1 base, there was a span of 9 bases. In DNA, the CDR3 is TGTGCCAGCAGGCCCGCGTGGAACACTGAAGCTTTCTTT. Translating gives CASRPAWNTEAFF.

The chain employs TRBV30 and TRBJ2-7; no clear D gene. Per the germline V gene, CDR1 is GTSNPN and CDR2 is SVGIG (reference sequence). V gave up 2 bases and J gave up 2 bases, with 7 bases separating them. This CDR3 comprises 12 residues. The CDR3: CAWSLSAYEQYF. The CDR3 nucleotides are TGTGCCTGGAGTCTGTCGGCCTACGAGCAGTACTTC.

J is TRBJ2-1 and V is TRBV15, with TRBD2 matching over 12 bases. Germline values: CDR1 LNHNV, CDR2 YYDKDF (reference sequence). V was clipped by 1 base and J by 7 bases; unmatched bases: 5. This CDR3 contains 16 residues. The CDR3 region is CATSRALAGGTNEQFF. DNA for the CDR3: TGTGCCACCAGCAGAGCGCTAGCGGGAGGGACGAATGAGCAGTTCTTC.

The J gene is TRBJ2-2, the V gene TRBV5-6; weak D call: TRBD2 (6 bases). The CDR3 spans 14 residues. V lost 4 bases and J 7 bases, leaving 14 bases between the germline ends. Germline CDR1 SGHDT, CDR2 YYEEEE. In DNA, the CDR3 is TGTGCCAGCAGCCGCCGGCGGGGTGGCGGGGAGCTGTTTTTT. Translated: CASSRRRGGGELFF.

On this clone: A read error may produce the germline difference seen at one junction end. J is TRBJ2-7 and V is TRBV6-1; maybe TRBD1 (6 bases). Germline lookup yields CDR1 MNHNS and CDR2 SASEGT. This CDR3 is 11 amino acids long. The CDR3 DNA reads as TGTGCCGGCAGGACAGTCTACGAGCAGTACTTC. Its protein is CAGRTVYEQYF.